A single TCR beta chain is shown here with its context. Its antigen target is currently unknown. No much larger clone exists at a distance of one base, and base qualities are not known. The sample belongs to a study of T cell responses to AZD1222 COVID-19 vaccine (dated by TCRdb to the early 2020s). Context from the whole study: AZD1222 recipients with second doses at about 4 weeks or about 12 weeks were pooled, because spike-specific TCR depth and breadth did not differ between schedules. TCR sequencing was performed for roughly 250 trial participants, of whom 207 were given two doses of AZD1222 and some 25 were given two doses of MenACWY control vaccine. Trial participants were enrolled by age into subgroups of 18-55, 56-69 and 70-plus years, and roughly 150, 30 and 60 TCR-sequenced participants, respectively, were included in these subgroups. What the study reported, not specific to this receptor: Conclusions about previously exposed vaccinees were limited because only six or seven AZD1222 recipients were SARS-CoV-2 seropositive at baseline. Nearly half of unique spike-specific TCRs reportedly recognized epitopes outside regions mutated in the B.1.351 and B.1.1.7 variants. Participants were mostly white British, with more females than males. The authors suggested clonal diversity may have been underestimated. Vaccine-associated CD4 TCRs spanned the whole spike protein, with dominant responses in regions 160-218 and 743-854. A significant rise in spike-specific TCR breadth and depth was observed after two AZD1222 doses relative to day 0 and relative to MenACWY recipients. In the small 56-69-year group, the increase in depth fell short of significance, most likely because of low power. Because no samples from the day 14 peak response were available, repertoires could be characterized only after the peak T cell response.

The time point tag for this specimen amounts to: baseline before first vaccination. Samples from vaccinated people were obtained from the UK trials COV001 and COV002, which included a single-blind randomized controlled phase 2/3 trial of AZD1222 (ChAdOx1 nCoV-19) in healthy adults. For TCRbeta chain sequencing, PBMC samples from trial participants were taken at day 0 and at day 28 after the second dose. From the cysteine through the phenylalanine, the CDR3 covers 14 amino acids. CDR3 DNA is the only sequence kept; it has 42 bases, read in frame from the first base. Taken from the germline V gene (reference sequence), the CDR1 and CDR2 loops are MNHEY and SMNVEV. The germline V and J ends show losses of 6 bases and 5 bases respectively, and no gene match explains 9 bases of the junction. The CDR3 regions of human TCRbeta chains were analyzed by immunosequencing. The study's processing was this. Repertoire TCRs were matched against a reference library of SARS-CoV-2-specific TCRs generated with the MIRA antigen-specificity platform. Breadth was defined as the fraction of unique TCRs that were SARS-CoV-2-associated, and depth was defined as the fraction of total T cells that were SARS-CoV-2-associated. Using the MIRA data, each spike-specific TCR was mapped to the spike region that the TCR reacts to and placed in a CD4 or CD8 class. Log10-transformed breadth and depth values were compared by one-way ANOVA with Sidak's multiple comparisons tests. Not all clones reach the TCRdb copy of this immuneACCESS table, which keeps in-frame sequences only. Checked studies attribute under half of the gap to unresolved V genes and leave the rest unexplained. That table is the source of V, J and clone size, and D and trimming were worked out from the DNA. The sample table contains 95,000 to 150,000 clones; only one count was recorded for roughly nine tenths of them. The top ten hold approximately 4.2% of the sample.

The sequencing used peripheral blood, collected on day 0 of AZD1222 vaccination. The receptor's source is an adult in good health. The chain couples TRBV27 to TRBJ1-2; the central 7 bases match TRBD1. The nucleotide sequence reads as follows: TGTGCCAGCAGGCGGACCGGGACAGATTATGGCTACACCTTC. It is translated as CASRRTGTDYGYTF.